Presented here are 5 T cell receptor beta chains from one specimen sequenced in a study of cytomegalovirus exposure and HLA in healthy donors. The PCR made use of 60 Vbeta and 13 Jbeta primers. TCRdb's copy holds only in-frame clones and misses some; the assay was immunoSEQ multiplex PCR. The table includes about 190,000 clones, around 86% detected once. Sequencing used PBMCs. These receptors were taken from a man aged 25 to 40 in good health and CMV-seronegative.

The chain links TRBV28 to TRBJ2-7, with D perhaps matching TRBD1 (6 bases). Trimming removed 3 bases at V and 2 bases at J, with 14 bases between. Per the germline V gene, CDR1 is MDHEN and CDR2 is SYDVKM. CDR3 length: 15 amino acids. The CDR3 reads CASSFTGTLTYEQYF. CDR3 sequence (DNA): TGTGCCAGCAGTTTCACCGGGACACTGACCTACGAGCAGTACTTC.

The rearrangement links TRBV7-8 to TRBJ2-7; 9 positions match TRBD1. This CDR3 has 15 residues. Germline V lookup: CDR1 SGHVS, CDR2 FQNEAQ. V lost 6 bases, J lost 4 bases, and 10 bases stayed unmatched. The CDR3 region is CASRDAGTGSYEQYF. CDR3 DNA sequence: TGTGCCAGCAGGGATGCCGGGACAGGGTCATACGAGCAGTACTTC.

The gene calls are TRBV5-1 and TRBJ1-1; tentative D call: TRBD1 (6 bases). With 4 bases removed from V and 2 bases from J, the gap between germline ends came to 24 bases. This CDR3 spans 18 amino acids. The germline V gene has CDR1 SGHRS and CDR2 YFSETQ. DNA for the CDR3: TGCGCCAGCAGCCGGGAGGGGGATGCGAGGTCCTTAAACACTGAAGCTTTCTTT. It translates to CASSREGDARSLNTEAFF.

This clone has just one count. The chain recombines TRBV6-1 with TRBJ1-5; the D is unclear. From germline, CDR1 is MNHNS and CDR2 SASEGT. The length of the CDR3 is 13 residues. The germline V and J ends were trimmed by 3 bases and 0 bases, with 3 bases remaining between them. The CDR3 loop is CASSDHSNQPQHF. As DNA, the CDR3 is TGTGCCAGCAGTGACCATAGCAATCAGCCCCAGCATTTT.

This clone was picked up one time. This rearrangement joins TRBV27 to TRBJ1-4; D remains ambiguous. Trimming removed 2 bases at V and 10 bases at J, with 14 bases between. The CDR3 spans 14 residues. From germline, CDR1 is MNHEY and CDR2 SMNVEV (reference sequence). In DNA, the CDR3 is TGTGCCAGCAGTTTACCCGGGAAGGGAAGAAAACTGTTTTTT. It translates to CASSLPGKGRKLFF.